Detailed here is one T cell receptor beta chain. Recruitment covered over 20 US areas and drew participants whose ages spanned about 18 to 95 years. The sample comes from a study of blood T cell repertoires in COVID-19. Sequencing used immunoSEQ multiplex PCR; TCRdb keeps in-frame clones, though not all of them. Among about 220,000 clones listed, 70% to 85% were seen once. Unmatched junction bases numbered 5, after V lost 4 bases and J lost 3 bases. The length of the CDR3 is 14 residues. Germline V CDR1 and CDR2: SGHRS, YFSETQ. The sample was PBMCs or T cells enriched from blood (not recorded which). The sequence was collected from a woman in her fifties or sixties who had recovered from COVID-19. This rearrangement joins TRBV5-1 to TRBJ2-5; 8 bases fit TRBD2. This chain's CDR3 is CASSLSGVEETQYF. The DNA for the CDR3 is TGCGCCAGCAGCCTTAGCGGGGTGGAAGAGACCCAGTACTTC. Variable domain in full (rest from reference TRBV5-1 and TRBJ2-5): KAGVTQTPRYLIKTRGQQVTLSCSPISGHRSVSWYQQTPGQGLQFLFEYFSETQRNKGNFPGRFSGRQFSNSRSEMNVSTLELGDSALYLCASSLSGVEETQYFGPGTRLLVL.